Shown below are 7 T cell receptor beta chains from a single sample sequenced in a study of cytomegalovirus exposure and HLA in healthy donors. It was with 60 Vbeta and 13 Jbeta primers that the PCR ran. Sequencing used immunoSEQ multiplex PCR; TCRdb keeps in-frame clones, though not all of them. The table lists some 87,000 clones, 79% of them singletons. Sequences were obtained from PBMCs. The receptors were sampled from a middle-aged woman in good health and CMV-seropositive.

The chain is built from TRBV5-8 and TRBJ1-2; D may be TRBD1 (5 bases). V was clipped by 4 bases and J by 5 bases, with 12 bases between them. Germline values: CDR1 SGHTS, CDR2 YDEGEE. The CDR3 is 13 amino acids. CDR3 DNA sequence: TGTGCCAGCAGCGTAGGACAAGCATATGGCTACACCTTC. Protein sequence: CASSVGQAYGYTF.

This sequence joins TRBV4-2 and TRBJ2-1; 8 positions agree with TRBD2. The V segment lost 4 bases and the J segment 9 bases; nucleotides outside the gene matches: 14. From germline, CDR1 is LGHNA and CDR2 YNFKEQ. The CDR3 has 16 residues. The CDR3 sequence is CASSPGTAGEVFEQFF. The CDR3 bases are TGTGCCAGCAGCCCGGGTACAGCGGGGGAGGTCTTTGAGCAGTTCTTC.

The chain recombines TRBV6-5 with TRBJ1-2, with 11 nucleotides matching TRBD1. Trimming at V came to 6 bases and at J to 6 bases, leaving 3 bases not matched to a gene. Germline assignment: CDR1 MNHEY and CDR2 SVGAGI. This CDR3 is 13 amino acids long. CDR3 nucleotide sequence: TGTGCCAGCAGAGGGACAGGGGGTAATGGCTACACCTTC. Translating gives CASRGTGGNGYTF.

This clone was recorded at least ten times. Here the CDR3 reads CASSEVAGGSDNQPQHF. In DNA form, the CDR3 reads TGTGCCAGCAGTGAAGTAGCAGGGGGCTCCGACAATCAGCCCCAGCATTTT. This rearrangement joins TRBV6-1 to TRBJ1-5; 8 bases are a match to TRBD1. The germline V gene encodes CDR1 MNHNS and CDR2 SASEGT. V lost 1 base and J lost 3; bases outside the gene matches: 8. The CDR3 totals 17 residues.

V usage is TRBV15 and J usage is TRBJ1-5; no firm D call. The CDR3 consists of 13 residues. The germline V and J ends were trimmed by 6 bases and 6 bases, with 12 bases remaining between them. CDR1 and CDR2 from the germline V gene are LNHNV and YYDKDF (reference sequence). CDR3 in DNA: TGTGCCACCAGGTTGCAGGCGGGTCAGCCCCAGCATTTT. Amino acid sequence: CATRLQAGQPQHF.

In its sample, this clone was seen a few times. The J gene is TRBJ1-2, the V gene TRBV28; the D gene is possibly TRBD1 (5 bases). With 8 bases removed from V and 7 bases from J, the gap between germline ends came to 14 bases. The CDR3 extends over 12 amino acids. Per germline, CDR1 MDHEN and CDR2 SYDVKM. The chain's CDR3 is CASVGGRGGYTF. For the CDR3, the DNA is TGTGCCAGCGTCGGGGGTCGGGGTGGCTACACCTTC.

This clone is a singleton in its sample. Here the CDR3 DNA reads TGTGCCAGCAGTTCGGGAAGGGAACCTTATGGCTACACCTTC. Translation: CASSSGREPYGYTF. The chain has TRBV27 and TRBJ1-2; no reliable D call. V was shortened by 4 bases and J by 5 bases, with 14 bases between the two germline ends. CDR1 is MNHEY and CDR2 is SMNVEV in the germline V gene (reference sequence). The CDR3 is made up of 14 amino acids.